This TCR beta chain was sequenced during a study of cytomegalovirus exposure and HLA in healthy donors. The study's findings and limits: Other equally common chains were less clonally expanded than HLA-associated TCR beta chains, a later analysis showed. In a later analysis, specific HLA alleles were associated with 15,000 to 20,000 TCR beta sequences at a 0.05 false discovery rate. In a later analysis, TCR beta V- and J-gene trimming was associated with a missense DCLRE1C variant.

V was pared by 3 bases and J by 10 bases, with 10 bases between. The CDR3 is 12 amino acids. Germline CDR1 and CDR2: ENHRY and SYGVKD. On this clone: What it recognizes is unknown.

Researchers ran the PCR with 60 Vbeta and 13 Jbeta primers. Sequencing used immunoSEQ multiplex PCR; TCRdb keeps in-frame clones, though not all of them. Seen here are about 98,000 clones, around four fifths observed once, and the top ten hold approximately 3.7%. The J gene is TRBJ2-1, the V gene TRBV10-3; possible D gene TRBD2, 6 bases. This TCR was sampled from a female donor in good health and CMV-seropositive. The sample was PBMCs. The CDR3 DNA sequence: TGTGCCATCAGTGAACTAGCAGGGGAGCAGTTCTTC. As protein: CAISELAGEQFF.